A selection of T cell receptor beta chains follows, all from one sample in a study of shared clonotypes between healthy human individuals. The method was immunoSEQ multiplex PCR; TCRdb's version includes in-frame clones alone and lacks a portion of them. Among roughly 850,000 clones listed, roughly 96% were seen once. Sequenced input: naive CD8+ T cells sorted from blood. The source of these receptors is a man aged 25 to 45 in good health. CDR3s include the opening cysteine and the closing phenylalanine or tryptophan. A D gene is named only where the DNA matches it firmly. The listing skips clone size in some rows; elsewhere it reads once, few, many or a size class.

.	TRBV7-9	TRBJ2-7	.	CASSLAYRTRYYEQYF	TGTGCCAGCAGCTTAGCGTATCGGACACGGTACTACGAGCAGTACTTC
.	TRBV6-5	TRBJ1-2	TRBD1	CASTPGGNYGYTF	TGTGCCAGCACCCCAGGGGGTAACTATGGCTACACCTTC
.	TRBV11-2	TRBJ2-5	.	CASFTGGAMHQETQYF	TGTGCCAGCTTCACCGGGGGCGCTATGCACCAAGAGACCCAGTACTTC
.	TRBV29-1	TRBJ2-1	TRBD2	CSVVPRTSENEQFF	TGCAGCGTTGTTCCCCGGACTAGTGAGAATGAGCAGTTCTTC
once	TRBV9	TRBJ2-1	.	CASSAGITEQFF	TGTGCCAGCAGCGCTGGGATCACTGAGCAGTTCTTC
.	TRBV6-5	TRBJ2-7	.	CASSYDSYYEQYF	TGTGCCAGCAGTTACGACAGTTACTACGAGCAGTACTTC
.	TRBV4-1	TRBJ1-2	.	CASSQDLTYQLYGYTF	TGCGCCAGCAGCCAAGATTTGACCTACCAACTTTACGGCTACACCTTC
few	TRBV5-1	TRBJ1-4	.	CASSSRHLNEKLFF	TGCGCCAGCAGCTCTCGACACCTTAATGAAAAACTGTTTTTT
.	TRBV19	TRBJ2-3	.	CASSIQVWGSDTQYF	TGTGCCAGTAGTATCCAGGTCTGGGGGTCAGATACGCAGTATTTT
.	TRBV27	TRBJ1-1	.	CASSLAGVDTEAFF	TGTGCCAGCAGTTTAGCAGGGGTGGACACTGAAGCTTTCTTT
.	TRBV5-4	TRBJ2-7	.	CASSLGETLPYEQYF	TGTGCCAGCAGCTTGGGTGAGACGCTACCCTACGAGCAGTACTTC
.	TRBV7-9	TRBJ2-5	TRBD1	CASSSTTGGSGQTQYF	TGTGCCAGCAGCTCTACGACAGGGGGTTCAGGGCAGACCCAGTACTTC
.	TRBV29-1	TRBJ2-1	.	CSVEDLSGLREQFF	TGCAGCGTTGAAGATTTATCGGGGCTCCGTGAGCAGTTCTTC
.	TRBV27	TRBJ2-7	.	CAAGEGTAYEQYF	TGTGCAGCCGGAGAGGGGACCGCCTACGAGCAGTACTTC
.	TRBV7-9	TRBJ1-1	.	CASSLEPEAFF	TGTGCCAGCAGCTTGGAACCTGAAGCTTTCTTT
.	TRBV10-1	TRBJ2-3	TRBD2	CASSESTITSGRTDTQYF	TGCGCCAGCAGTGAGTCCACCATTACTAGCGGGAGGACAGATACGCAGTATTTT
.	TRBV7-9	TRBJ2-7	TRBD1	CASSTQGQSSYEQYF	TGTGCCAGCAGCACCCAGGGACAGAGCTCCTACGAGCAGTACTTC